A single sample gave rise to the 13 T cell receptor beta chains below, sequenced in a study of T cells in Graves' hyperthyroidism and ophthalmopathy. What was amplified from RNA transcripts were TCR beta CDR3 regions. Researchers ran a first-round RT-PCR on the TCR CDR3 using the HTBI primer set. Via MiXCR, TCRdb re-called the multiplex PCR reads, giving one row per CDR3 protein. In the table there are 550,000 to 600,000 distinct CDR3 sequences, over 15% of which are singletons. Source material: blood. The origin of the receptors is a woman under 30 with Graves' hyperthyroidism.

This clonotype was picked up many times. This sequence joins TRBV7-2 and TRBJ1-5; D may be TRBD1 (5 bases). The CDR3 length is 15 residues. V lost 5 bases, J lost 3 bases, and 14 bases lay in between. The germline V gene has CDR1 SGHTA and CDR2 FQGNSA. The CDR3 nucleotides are TGTGCCAGCAGCGCTTCGAGTGGGACCAATCAGCCCCAGCATTTT. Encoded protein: CASSASSGTNQPQHF. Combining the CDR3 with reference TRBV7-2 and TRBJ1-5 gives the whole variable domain GAGVSQSPSNKVTEKGKDVELRCDPISGHTALYWYRQSLGQGLEFLIYFQGNSAPDKSGLPSDRFSAERTGGSVSTLTIQRTQQEDSAVYLCASSASSGTNQPQHFGDGTRLSIL.

DNA for the CDR3: TGTGCCAGCAGCTCACTAGCGGGTCATAGGAATGAGCAGTTCTTC. This encodes CASSSLAGHRNEQFF. The chain joins TRBV7-3 to TRBJ2-1; 9 bases fit TRBD2. CDR1 and CDR2 from the germline V gene are SGHTA and FQGTGA. This CDR3 has 15 residues. With 4 bases clipped from V and 7 bases from J, the junction kept 8 bases outside the gene matches.

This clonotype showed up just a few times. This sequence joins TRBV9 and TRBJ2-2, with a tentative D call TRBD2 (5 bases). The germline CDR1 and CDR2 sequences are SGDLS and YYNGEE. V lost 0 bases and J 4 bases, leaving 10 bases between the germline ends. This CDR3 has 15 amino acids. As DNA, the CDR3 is TGTGCCAGCAGCGTAGGAGGGAGCGGCACCGGGGAGCTGTTTTTT. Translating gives CASSVGGSGTGELFF.

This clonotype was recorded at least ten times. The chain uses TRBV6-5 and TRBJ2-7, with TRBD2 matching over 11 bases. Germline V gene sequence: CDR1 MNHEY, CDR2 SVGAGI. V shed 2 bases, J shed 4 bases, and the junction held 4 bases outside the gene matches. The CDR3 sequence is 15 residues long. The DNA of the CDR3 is TGTGCCAGCAGTTACCCGACTAGCGGGATTTACGAGCAGTACTTC. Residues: CASSYPTSGIYEQYF.

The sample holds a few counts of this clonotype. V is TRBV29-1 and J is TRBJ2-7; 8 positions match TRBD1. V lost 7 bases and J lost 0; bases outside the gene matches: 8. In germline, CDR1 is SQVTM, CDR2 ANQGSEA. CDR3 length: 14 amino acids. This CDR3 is CSASGGQDSYEQYF. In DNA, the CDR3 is TGCAGCGCCTCAGGGGGCCAAGACTCCTACGAGCAGTACTTC.

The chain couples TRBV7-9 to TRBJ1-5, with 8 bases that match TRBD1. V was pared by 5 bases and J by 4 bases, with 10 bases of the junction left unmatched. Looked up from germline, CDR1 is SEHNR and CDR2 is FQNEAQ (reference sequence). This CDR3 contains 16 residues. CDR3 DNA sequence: TGTGCCAGCAGCCCCGGCGGGACAGGCAGGAATCAGCCCCAGCATTTT. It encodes CASSPGGTGRNQPQHF.

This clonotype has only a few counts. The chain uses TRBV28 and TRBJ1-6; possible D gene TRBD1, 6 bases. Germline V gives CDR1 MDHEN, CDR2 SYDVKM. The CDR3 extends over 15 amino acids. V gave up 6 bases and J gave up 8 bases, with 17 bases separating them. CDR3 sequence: CASSYQGWGDSPLHF. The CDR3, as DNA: TGTGCCAGCAGCTACCAGGGGTGGGGGGATTCACCCCTCCACTTT.

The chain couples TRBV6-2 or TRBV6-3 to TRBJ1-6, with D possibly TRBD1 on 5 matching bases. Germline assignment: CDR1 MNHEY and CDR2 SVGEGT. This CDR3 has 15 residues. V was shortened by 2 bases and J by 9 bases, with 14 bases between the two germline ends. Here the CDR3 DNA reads TGTGCCAGCAGTTACAGCAGGGCCGGGGGTTCACCCCTCCACTTT. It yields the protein CASSYSRAGGSPLHF.

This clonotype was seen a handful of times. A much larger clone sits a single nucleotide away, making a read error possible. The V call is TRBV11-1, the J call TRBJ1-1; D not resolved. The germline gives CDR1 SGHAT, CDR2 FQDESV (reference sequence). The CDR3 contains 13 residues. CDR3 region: CAGSPDTYTEAFF. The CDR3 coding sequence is TGTGCCGGCAGCCCAGACACGTACACTGAAGCTTTCTTT. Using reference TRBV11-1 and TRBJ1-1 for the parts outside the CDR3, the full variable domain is EAEVAQSPRYKITEKSQAVAFWCDPISGHATLYWYRQILGQGPELLVQFQDESVVDDSQLPKDRFSAERLKGVDSTLKIQPAELGDSAMYLCAGSPDTYTEAFFGQGTRLTVV.

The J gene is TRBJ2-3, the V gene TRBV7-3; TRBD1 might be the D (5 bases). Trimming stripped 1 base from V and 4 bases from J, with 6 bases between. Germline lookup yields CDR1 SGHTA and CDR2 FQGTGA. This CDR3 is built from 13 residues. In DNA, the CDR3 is TGTGCCAGCAGCTTAAGACAGCCAGATACGCAGTATTTT. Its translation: CASSLRQPDTQYF.

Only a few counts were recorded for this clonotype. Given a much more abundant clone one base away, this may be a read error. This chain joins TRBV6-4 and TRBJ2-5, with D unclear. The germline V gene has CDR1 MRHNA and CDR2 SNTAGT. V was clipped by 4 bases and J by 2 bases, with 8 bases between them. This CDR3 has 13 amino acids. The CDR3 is CASSATPQETQYF. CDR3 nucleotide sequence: TGTGCCAGCAGTGCTACTCCACAAGAGACCCAGTACTTC.

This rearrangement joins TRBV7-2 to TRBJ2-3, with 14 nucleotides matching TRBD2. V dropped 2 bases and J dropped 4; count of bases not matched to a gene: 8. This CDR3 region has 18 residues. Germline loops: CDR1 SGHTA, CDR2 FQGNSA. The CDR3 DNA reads TGTGCCAGCAGCTTATCCGGGACTAGCGGGGGTTGGGCAGATACGCAGTATTTT. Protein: CASSLSGTSGGWADTQYF.

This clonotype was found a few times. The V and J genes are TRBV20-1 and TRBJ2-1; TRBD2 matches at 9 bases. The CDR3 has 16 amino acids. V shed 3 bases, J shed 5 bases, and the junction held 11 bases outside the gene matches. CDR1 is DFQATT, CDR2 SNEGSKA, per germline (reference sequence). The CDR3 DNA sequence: TGCAGTGCTAGCATCCTGGCTAGCGGGGCCAACAATGAGCAGTTCTTC. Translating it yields CSASILASGANNEQFF.